This T cell receptor (beta chain) was recorded in a study of T cells in Graves' hyperthyroidism and ophthalmopathy. The overall study: Peripheral blood was collected at initial diagnosis, before any treatment. Study-wide results and caveats: Ophthalmopathy could be told apart from stable hyperthyroidism with a 13 V-J model. The model's output predicted ophthalmopathy at a median of around 6.9 months prior to onset.

Germline assignment: CDR1 SGHAT and CDR2 FQDESV (reference sequence). CDR3 length equals 17 residues. After removal of 5 bases from V and 2 bases from J, the junction contained 10 bases not matched to a gene. Only one count was recorded for this clonotype. Antigen specificity is unknown. Template material for amplifying TCR beta CDR3 regions consisted of RNA transcripts. During a first-round RT-PCR of the TCR CDR3, the HTBI primer set was used. Each CDR3 protein gets one entry after TCRdb re-called the multiplex PCR reads with MiXCR. The sample includes 500,000 to 650,000 distinct CDR3 sequences, 17% of them seen just once.

This chain links TRBV11-1 with TRBJ2-2, with 8 bases that match TRBD2. Sample: blood. The TCR originated in a young woman with Graves' ophthalmopathy. CDR3 DNA: TGTGCCAGCAGCGGTCTAGCGGGCCGCCCTAACACCGGGGAGCTGTTTTTT. It is translated as CASSGLAGRPNTGELFF.